The 26 T cell receptor beta chains given below trace back to one sample, sequenced in a study of T cells in Graves' hyperthyroidism and ophthalmopathy. The TCR beta CDR3 regions underwent amplification using RNA transcripts as the source. The TCR CDR3 was amplified in a first-round RT-PCR using the HTBI primer set. TCRdb processed the multiplex PCR reads anew with MiXCR; each CDR3 protein has one entry. The sample lists around 500,000 distinct CDR3 sequences, over 13% occurring once. Input material: blood. The receptors derive from a woman between 18 and 30 years old with Graves' hyperthyroidism.

This clonotype was observed at least ten times. This chain uses TRBV3-1 with TRBJ1-6, with a tentative D call TRBD1 (6 bases). V lost 3 bases and J lost 2, with 8 bases in between. This CDR3 spans 15 amino acids. Germline V CDR1 and CDR2: LGHDT, YNNKEL (reference sequence). This CDR3 reads CASSQGATYNSPLHF. The CDR3 DNA is TGTGCCAGCAGCCAGGGGGCCACCTATAATTCACCCCTCCACTTT.

CDR3 protein: CASSPLAGAGEQYF. CDR3 DNA: TGTGCCAGCAGTCCGTTAGCGGGAGCGGGGGAGCAGTACTTC. The rearrangement joins TRBV6-1 to TRBJ2-7; 9 nucleotides agree with TRBD2. V gave up 5 bases and J gave up 7 bases; unmatched junction bases: 9. Germline V CDR1 and CDR2: MNHNS, SASEGT. The CDR3 covers 14 residues.

CDR3 DNA sequence: TGTGCCAGCAGATTTGGACGAATTAGCAATCAGCCCCAGCATTTT. Translation: CASRFGRISNQPQHF. This chain uses TRBV12-3 or TRBV12-4 with TRBJ1-5; no firm D call. The CDR3 runs to 15 residues. V was pared by 6 bases and J by 0 bases, with 12 bases between.

This clonotype was counted a single time. The rearrangement links TRBV12-5 to TRBJ2-7; D unclear. Looked up from germline, CDR1 is LGHNT and CDR2 is FRNRAP. Between the trimmed V and J ends, which lost 1 base and 0 bases, there was a span of 16 bases. This CDR3 is 17 amino acids long. CDR3 sequence (DNA): TGTGCTAGTGGTTTGGGTGGTTTGAGTTCCAGCTCCTACGAGCAGTACGTC. Its protein is CASGLGGLSSSSYEQYV.

V gene TRBV20-1 combines with J gene TRBJ2-1, with 12 bases matching TRBD2. This CDR3 has 14 residues. Germline loops: CDR1 DFQATT, CDR2 SNEGSKA (reference sequence). J was trimmed by 7 bases and V by 5 bases; bases with no gene match: 6. CDR3 in amino acids: CSADKGTSGNEQFF. CDR3 DNA sequence: TGCAGTGCTGATAAGGGGACTAGCGGGAATGAGCAGTTCTTC.

This clonotype was seen a few times. The chain recombines TRBV4-1 with TRBJ1-1; D is unclear. The germline V gene has CDR1 MGHRA and CDR2 YSYEKL. This CDR3 is built from 14 residues. Trimming shortened V by 4 bases and J by 3 bases, and 12 bases separated the two germline ends. The CDR3 nucleotides are TGCGCCAGCAGCCTTCCTGGGCTATACACTGAAGCTTTCTTT. Translating it yields CASSLPGLYTEAFF.

The chain employs TRBV20-1 and TRBJ2-7; either TRBD1 or TRBD2 may fit D (5 bases each). This CDR3 is 17 amino acids long. From germline, CDR1 is DFQATT and CDR2 SNEGSKA (reference sequence). Trimming cost V 0 bases and J 1 base, with 19 bases left between them. CDR3 nucleotides: TGCAGTGCTAGAGATTTAGCGAGGGGTTGGGAGTCCTACGAGCAGTACGTC. It translates to CSARDLARGWESYEQYV.

At least ten counts were recorded for this clonotype. The chain has TRBV12-3 or TRBV12-4 and TRBJ1-3; D unresolved. The CDR3 sequence is 16 residues long. V shed 1 base and J shed 0 bases, with 10 bases lying between them. DNA of the CDR3: TGTGCCAGCAGTTTAGATCCGCCTCGCTCTGGAAACACCATATATTTT. Translation: CASSLDPPRSGNTIYF.

This clonotype was seen many times. The gene calls are TRBV11-2 and TRBJ2-5; 9 nucleotides align to TRBD2. This CDR3 spans 14 amino acids. CDR1 is SGHAT and CDR2 is FQNNGV in the germline V gene. The V segment lost 5 bases and the J segment 5 bases; nucleotides outside the gene matches: 6. CDR3 in DNA: TGTGCCAGCAGCAATAGCGGGAGTAGGGAGACCCAGTACTTC. Amino acid sequence: CASSNSGSRETQYF. Complete variable domain (other parts from reference TRBV11-2 and TRBJ2-5): EAGVAQSPRYKIIEKRQSVAFWCNPISGHATLYWYQQILGQGPKLLIQFQNNGVVDDSQLPKDRFSAERLKGVDSTLKIQPAKLEDSAVYLCASSNSGSRETQYFGPGTRLLVL.

The genes are TRBV7-9 and TRBJ1-1, with D uncertain. In germline, CDR1 is SEHNR, CDR2 FQNEAQ (reference sequence). V was shortened by 7 bases and J by 7 bases, with 16 bases between the two germline ends. This CDR3 region has 13 residues. In DNA, the CDR3 is TGTGCCAGCACCCAATTGCCGGGCGGTGAAGCTTTCTTT. Translation gives CASTQLPGGEAFF. The whole variable domain, filled in from reference TRBV7-9 and TRBJ1-1, reads DTGVSQNPRHKITKRGQNVTFRCDPISEHNRLYWYRQTLGQGPEFLTYFQNEAQLEKSRLLSDRFSAERPKGSFSTLEIQRTEQGDSAMYLCASTQLPGGEAFFGQGTRLTVV.

The rearrangement joins TRBV9 to TRBJ1-2, with D hard to call. With 4 bases removed from V and 5 bases from J, the gap between germline ends came to 15 bases. Per the germline V gene, CDR1 is SGDLS and CDR2 is YYNGEE. The CDR3 extends over 14 amino acids. CDR3 loop: CASSTETALYGYTF. The CDR3 nucleotides read TGTGCCAGCAGCACCGAGACGGCGCTGTATGGCTACACCTTC.

In its sample, this clonotype was seen many times. The genes are TRBV19 and TRBJ2-7; 9 bases line up with TRBD2. V lost 1 base to trimming and J lost 2 bases; unmatched junction nucleotides: 15. Germline-derived CDR1 and CDR2 are LNHDA and SQIVND (reference sequence). The CDR3 is 19 residues long. The CDR3 here is CASSIARGSGRAQAYEQYF. The CDR3 DNA reads as TGTGCCAGTAGTATAGCGAGGGGTAGCGGGAGAGCTCAAGCCTACGAGCAGTACTTC.

The table lists this clonotype with many counts. In DNA, the CDR3 is TGCAGTGCTAGTAGGCGGGCTGGGATTGGCGGCTACACCTTC. The encoded protein is CSASRRAGIGGYTF. The rearrangement links TRBV20-1 to TRBJ1-2; D gene unclear. V shed 3 bases and J shed 8 bases, with 19 bases lying between them. The germline gives CDR1 DFQATT, CDR2 SNEGSKA (reference sequence). CDR3 size: 14 residues.

V is TRBV20-1 and J is TRBJ1-1, with no clear D. There are 13 residues in the CDR3. The germline CDR1 and CDR2 sequences are DFQATT and SNEGSKA (reference sequence). The CDR3 DNA sequence: TGCAGCCCTAGAGGCGGAGGCAACACTGAAGCTTTCTTT. Protein sequence: CSPRGGGNTEAFF.

Concerning this clonotype itself: One junction end does not reproduce the germline sequence, and a read error may be involved. V and J are TRBV13 and TRBJ2-7; D possibly corresponds to TRBD2 (6 bases). CDR1 PRHDT and CDR2 FYEKMQ come from the germline V gene (reference sequence). The CDR3 runs to 15 residues. The CDR3, as DNA: TGCGCCAGCAGCCAAGTGGAGCGGGCTCAATACGAGCAGTACTTC. Translation: CASSQVERAQYEQYF.

The chain is built from TRBV5-1 and TRBJ2-3; the D is unclear. V lost 0 bases and J 6 bases, leaving 17 bases between the germline ends. The germline V gene has CDR1 SGHRS and CDR2 YFSETQ. The CDR3 sequence is 16 residues long. The CDR3 coding sequence is TGCGCCAGCAGCTTGGCGTCTAGAGATAAACCGGATACGCAGTATTTT. Translating gives CASSLASRDKPDTQYF.

The chain has TRBV20-1 and TRBJ2-1; 7 positions match TRBD2. V shed 3 bases, J shed 3 bases, and the junction held 8 bases outside the gene matches. The CDR3 spans 15 residues. Per the germline V gene, CDR1 is DFQATT and CDR2 is SNEGSKA (reference sequence). CDR3 protein: CSASGRPSFYNEQFF. The CDR3 region has the DNA TGCAGTGCTAGCGGGAGGCCCAGTTTCTACAATGAGCAGTTCTTC.

On this clonotype: Given the absence of the conserved phenylalanine or tryptophan at the CDR3 end, a read error is likely. CDR3 loop: CSARHRAHAKNIQYV. The CDR3, as DNA: TGCAGTGCTCGGCACAGGGCTCATGCCAAAAACATTCAGTACGTC. The J gene is TRBJ2-4, the V gene TRBV20-1, with a weak D call TRBD1 (6 bases). V lost 5 bases, J lost 1 base, and 15 bases lay in between. The CDR3 sequence is 15 residues long. Germline lookup yields CDR1 DFQATT and CDR2 SNEGSKA (reference sequence).

This clonotype was recorded many times. The V gene is TRBV20-1, the J gene TRBJ2-2; 8 bases match TRBD2. This CDR3 spans 16 amino acids. Germline CDR1 DFQATT, CDR2 SNEGSKA (reference sequence). V was pared by 4 bases and J by 5 bases, with 12 bases of the junction left unmatched. CDR3 sequence reads: CSANSPGLGGTGELFF. The CDR3 nucleotides read TGCAGTGCTAACTCCCCGGGACTAGGGGGAACCGGGGAGCTGTTTTTT.

In this sample, this clonotype turned up many times. The V call is TRBV19, the J call TRBJ1-2, with TRBD1 identical over 8 bases. CDR3 size: 14 residues. Trimming took 11 bases from V and 5 from J; bases not matched to a gene: 13. Germline V gives CDR1 LNHDA, CDR2 SQIVND (reference sequence). Here the CDR3 DNA reads TGTGCCGCCCAAGGGACAGGCCTACCATATGGCTACACCTTC. The encoded protein is CAAQGTGLPYGYTF.

A word on this clonotype: Being one base from a much bigger clone, this may be a read error. This chain connects TRBV19 to TRBJ1-2, with D possibly matching TRBD1 (5 bases). CDR1 and CDR2 from the germline V gene are LNHDA and SQIVND (reference sequence). The CDR3 length is 12 residues. V lost 7 bases and J 8 bases, leaving 14 bases between the germline ends. CDR3 sequence (DNA): TGTGCCAGTAAACCGGGGCGCGACGGCTACACCTTC. Translation gives CASKPGRDGYTF.

The chain has TRBV4-1 and TRBJ2-7; TRBD2 matches 15 bases. Trimming removed 4 bases from V and 3 bases from J; junction bases left unmatched: 4. CDR1 and CDR2 (germline): MGHRA, YSYEKL. The CDR3 loop spans 16 amino acids. Written as DNA, the CDR3 is TGCGCCAGCAGCCTCGGGACTAGCGGGAGGTTCTACGAGCAGTACGTC. It translates to CASSLGTSGRFYEQYV.

There are a few counts of this clonotype. The chain has TRBV27 and TRBJ1-2; D unresolved. The germline V gene encodes CDR1 MNHEY and CDR2 SMNVEV (reference sequence). The CDR3 sequence is 14 residues long. Trimming took off 5 bases at V and 4 bases at J, with 14 bases between the two ends. CDR3 loop: CASSPEHRGYGYTF. CDR3 in DNA: TGTGCCAGCAGTCCGGAACACCGGGGCTATGGCTACACCTTC.

As for this clonotype: Since a much larger clone is just one base distant, this may be a read error. The rearrangement joins TRBV3-1 to TRBJ2-7; 16 positions agree with TRBD2. The CDR3 spans 15 residues. The germline gives CDR1 LGHDT, CDR2 YNNKEL (reference sequence). The CDR3 DNA sequence: TGTGCCTGCAGACCGGGACTAGCGGGAGGGCTCGAGCAGTACTTC. Translation gives CACRPGLAGGLEQYF.

This clonotype was seen many times. The chain recombines TRBV11-2 with TRBJ2-4, with 11 bases identical to TRBD2. Trimming at V came to 2 bases and at J to 1 base, leaving 4 bases not matched to a gene. CDR1 is SGHAT, CDR2 FQNNGV, per germline. The CDR3 length is 17 residues. CDR3 in amino acids: CASSLNSGRAAKNIQYF. The DNA for the CDR3 is TGTGCCAGCAGCTTAAATAGCGGGAGGGCCGCCAAAAACATTCAGTACTTC.

A few counts support this clonotype. This chain connects TRBV3-1 to TRBJ2-5, with 8 bases fitting TRBD1. CDR1 and CDR2 from the germline V gene are LGHDT and YNNKEL (reference sequence). Trimming cost V 3 bases and J 1 base; bases outside gene matches: 10. The CDR3 is made up of 17 amino acids. This chain's CDR3 is CASSHDLRTGRQETQYF. The CDR3 region has the DNA TGTGCCAGCAGCCATGACCTCAGGACAGGGCGCCAAGAGACCCAGTACTTC.